This TCR beta chain was identified in a study of T-cell memory formation after mild COVID-19. A few counts support this clonotype. Germline lookup yields CDR1 SGHTA and CDR2 FQGTGA. The length of the CDR3 is 14 residues. The ends lost 3 bases at V and 4 bases at J; junction bases unmatched: 3. TCRdb redid the calling of the 5' RACE reads with MiXCR, one entry per CDR3 protein. Found here are under 300,000 distinct CDR3 sequences, 15% to 20% of them singletons; the top ten hold about a fifth. The clonotype originates from a man younger than 35 who had mild COVID-19 (a few samples of this study predate the infection). Cell type and time point are not known. Sequenced input: PBMCs or a T cell subset sorted from them (not recorded which). The chain combines TRBV7-3 with TRBJ2-1; TRBD1 matches 7 bases. For the CDR3, the DNA is TGTGCCAGCAGCTTGGACAGGACATACAATGAGCAGTTCTTC. It is translated as CASSLDRTYNEQFF.